This T cell receptor (beta chain) was found in a study of shared clonotypes between healthy human individuals. Across the whole study: Serving as donors were two women and a few men, whose ages spanned 18 to 49. The study, taken as a whole, reports: Shared across a few donors were roughly 4.7% of the naive CD4 clonotypes.

Naive CD8 cells, CD45RO-negative and positively selected for CCR7, excluded terminally differentiated effector memory CD45RA+ cells. Notes on this clone: Its cognate antigen is unknown.

Deep-level running was used for the assay. Sequenced by immunoSEQ multiplex PCR; TCRdb stores in-frame clones only, minus some. This sample yields about 1.9 million clones, of which about 93% are seen a single time; about 1.6% belongs to the top ten. The CDR3 length is 15 residues. The sequenced material came from naive CD8+ T cells from PBMCs. This chain links TRBV21-1 with TRBJ2-7; the D call in the table, TRBD1, was not verified against the DNA. TRBV21-1 is a pseudogene. This TCR came from a man aged 18 to 30 in good health. Some clones in this sample may be carry-over from other donors' samples. The CDR3 bases are TGTGCCAGCAGCGGACCCGGGACAGTGACCTACGAGCAGTACTTC. It yields the protein CASSGPGTVTYEQYF.